This T cell receptor (beta chain) stems from a study of OX40 agonist ivuxolimab in advanced cancers. Study observations and caveats: It was not determined which antigens were specifically recognized by the peripheral T cells that had undergone clonal expansion. A proportion of nonresponders additionally exhibited low normalized T-cell clonal expansion. Averaging showed that CD8+ T cells had more expanded clones than CD4+ did.

Notes on this clone: The antigen remains unidentified.

Germline V gives CDR1 MNHNS, CDR2 SASEGT. V lost 10 bases to trimming and J lost 4 bases; unmatched junction nucleotides: 10. The CDR3 spans 15 residues. Cycle 7 day 1, cycle 4 day 1, and baseline were the timepoints at which blood was sampled. Repertoires were generated with immunoSEQ multiplex PCR, while TCRdb's copy carries only in-frame clones and drops some. The table records about 15,000 clones, roughly four fifths of them present only once. The sequencing here drew on CD4+ or CD8+ T cells sorted from blood, taken in a trial of the OX40 agonist ivuxolimab. V gene TRBV6-1 combines with J gene TRBJ1-5; 10 positions agree with TRBD1. This receptor was obtained from an adult with an advanced solid tumor such as melanoma, head and neck, liver or kidney cancer. The CDR3 sequence: CATHREGQGNQPQHF. The CDR3 nucleotides read TGTGCCACCCACCGGGAGGGACAGGGGAATCAGCCCCAGCATTTT.